The sequence of this T cell receptor beta chain was determined in a study of beta chain features in type 1 diabetes. Study background: Some 110 million sorted cells were examined across all samples.

This clone showed up just a few times. What it binds is unknown. TCRB transcripts that were expressed got sequenced, as all of the isolated RNA had been reverse transcribed. TCRdb's copy holds only in-frame clones and misses some; the assay was immunoSEQ multiplex PCR. The table records around 190,000 clones, about 13% of them present only once. Sorting based on CD45RO/CCR7/CD25/CD127/CD95/CD27 separated CD4+ naive, central memory, regulatory and stem cell-like memory cells. Whole-study results and caveats: More deletions and fewer insertions at VDJ junctions were seen in type 1 diabetes patients. The question left open here concerned HLA type influencing TCRB rearrangement.

CDR3 length: 15 residues. V was clipped by 7 bases and J by 7 bases, with 23 bases between them. Germline CDR1 SEHNR, CDR2 FQNEAQ (reference sequence). This sequence was found in a woman aged 18-29 years in good health. The sample was central memory CD4+ T cells from blood. The chain couples TRBV7-9 to TRBJ2-7; possibly TRBD2 for D (6 bases). DNA for the CDR3: TGTGCCAGCACCAAAGGGGACCGAATGACTAGGGAGCAGTACTTC. This sequence encodes CASTKGDRMTREQYF.